This T cell receptor beta chain derives from a study of cytotoxic CD8 clonotypes in ibrutinib-treated CLL. Overall study: There were approximately ten relapsed/refractory patients and around 15 treatment-naive patients, and under 18 were IGHV unmutated.

Germline assignment: CDR1 MGHRA and CDR2 YSYEKL. The V end lost 0 bases, the J end lost 7 bases, and 16 bases lay between the germline ends. CDR3 size: 16 residues. The protocol was immunoSEQ multiplex PCR, while the TCRdb copy is restricted to in-frame clones and leaves out a portion. The sample lists 330,000 or so clones, roughly 67% seen once, with just under 6.5% in the top ten. The TCR originated in a human donor with chronic lymphocytic leukemia. The material was PBMCs, obtained after 36 months of ibrutinib treatment. The chain recombines TRBV4-1 with TRBJ2-1; tentatively, D is TRBD2 (5 bases). CDR3 nucleotides: TGCGCCAGCAGCCAAGAACGGCTAGCCGGTAATAATGAGCAGTTCTTC. Translating gives CASSQERLAGNNEQFF.